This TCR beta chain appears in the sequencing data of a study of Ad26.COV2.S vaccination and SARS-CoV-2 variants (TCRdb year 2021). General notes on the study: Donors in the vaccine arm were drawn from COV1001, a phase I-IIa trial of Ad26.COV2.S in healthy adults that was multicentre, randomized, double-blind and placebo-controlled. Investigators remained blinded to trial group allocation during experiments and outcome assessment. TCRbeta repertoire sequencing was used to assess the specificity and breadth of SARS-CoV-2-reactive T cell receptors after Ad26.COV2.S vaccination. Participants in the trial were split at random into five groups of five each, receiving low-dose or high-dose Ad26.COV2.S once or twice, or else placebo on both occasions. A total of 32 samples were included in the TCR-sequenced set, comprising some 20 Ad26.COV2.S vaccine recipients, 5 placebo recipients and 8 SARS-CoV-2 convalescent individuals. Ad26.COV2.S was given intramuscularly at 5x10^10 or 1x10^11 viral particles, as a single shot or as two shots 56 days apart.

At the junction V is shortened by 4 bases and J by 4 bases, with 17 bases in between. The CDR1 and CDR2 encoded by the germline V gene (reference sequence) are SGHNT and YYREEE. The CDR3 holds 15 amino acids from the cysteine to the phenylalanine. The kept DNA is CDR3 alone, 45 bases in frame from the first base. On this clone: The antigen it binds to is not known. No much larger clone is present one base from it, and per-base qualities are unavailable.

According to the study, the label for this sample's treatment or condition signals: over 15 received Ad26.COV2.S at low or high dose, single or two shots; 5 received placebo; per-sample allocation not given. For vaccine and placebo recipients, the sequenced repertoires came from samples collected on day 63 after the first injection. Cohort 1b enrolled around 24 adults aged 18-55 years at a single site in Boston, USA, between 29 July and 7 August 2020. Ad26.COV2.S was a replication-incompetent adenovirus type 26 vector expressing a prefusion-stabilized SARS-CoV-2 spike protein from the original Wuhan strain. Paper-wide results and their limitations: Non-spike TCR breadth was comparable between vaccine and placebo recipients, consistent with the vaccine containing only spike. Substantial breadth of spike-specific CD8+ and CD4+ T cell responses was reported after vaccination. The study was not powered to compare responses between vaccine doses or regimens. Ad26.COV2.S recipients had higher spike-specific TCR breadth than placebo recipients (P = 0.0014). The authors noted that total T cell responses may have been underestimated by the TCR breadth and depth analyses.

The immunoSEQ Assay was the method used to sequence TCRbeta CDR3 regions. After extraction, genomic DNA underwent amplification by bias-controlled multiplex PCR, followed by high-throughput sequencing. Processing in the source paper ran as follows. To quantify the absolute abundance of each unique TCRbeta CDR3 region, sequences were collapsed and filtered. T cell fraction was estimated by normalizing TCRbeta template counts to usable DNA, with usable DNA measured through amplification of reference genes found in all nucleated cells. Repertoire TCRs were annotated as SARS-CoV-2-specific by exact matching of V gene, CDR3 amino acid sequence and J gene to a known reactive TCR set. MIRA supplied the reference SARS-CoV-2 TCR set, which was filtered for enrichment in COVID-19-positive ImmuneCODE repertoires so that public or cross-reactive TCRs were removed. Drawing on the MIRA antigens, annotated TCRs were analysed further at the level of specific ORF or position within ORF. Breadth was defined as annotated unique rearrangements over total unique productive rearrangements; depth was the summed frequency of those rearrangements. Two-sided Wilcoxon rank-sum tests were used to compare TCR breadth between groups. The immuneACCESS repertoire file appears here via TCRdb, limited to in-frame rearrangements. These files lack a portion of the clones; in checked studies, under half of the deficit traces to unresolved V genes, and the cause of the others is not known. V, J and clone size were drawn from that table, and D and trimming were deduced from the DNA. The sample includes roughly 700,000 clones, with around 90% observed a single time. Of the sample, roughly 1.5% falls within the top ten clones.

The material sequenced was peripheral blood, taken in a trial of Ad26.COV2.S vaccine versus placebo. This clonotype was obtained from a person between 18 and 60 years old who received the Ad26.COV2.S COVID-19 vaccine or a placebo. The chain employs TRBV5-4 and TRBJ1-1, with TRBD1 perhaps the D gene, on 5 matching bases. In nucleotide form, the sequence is TGTGCCAGCAGCCAGGATCGATGGGGGGGCACTGAAGCTTTCTTT. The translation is CASSQDRWGGTEAFF. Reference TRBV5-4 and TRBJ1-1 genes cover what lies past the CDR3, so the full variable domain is ETGVTQSPTHLIKTRGQQVTLRCSSQSGHNTVSWYQQALGQGPQFIFQYYREEENGRGNFPPRFSGLQFPNYSSELNVNALELDDSALYLCASSQDRWGGTEAFFGQGTRLTVV.